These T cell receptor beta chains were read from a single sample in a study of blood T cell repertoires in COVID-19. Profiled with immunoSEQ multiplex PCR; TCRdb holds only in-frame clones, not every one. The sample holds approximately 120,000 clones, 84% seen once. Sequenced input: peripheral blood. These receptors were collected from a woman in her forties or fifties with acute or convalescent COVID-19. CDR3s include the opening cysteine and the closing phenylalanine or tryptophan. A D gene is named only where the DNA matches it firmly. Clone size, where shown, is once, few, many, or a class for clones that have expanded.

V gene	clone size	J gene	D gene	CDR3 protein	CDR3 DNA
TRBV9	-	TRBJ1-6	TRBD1	CASSAGGTGEFDNSPLHF	TGTGCCAGCAGCGCGGGGGGGACAGGGGAATTCGATAATTCACCCCTCCACTTT
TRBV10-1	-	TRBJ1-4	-	CASSDGGKSGKKLFF	TGCGCCAGCAGTGATGGGGGGAAGTCGGGAAAAAAACTGTTTTTT
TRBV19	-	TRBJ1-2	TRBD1	CASTWTGGDGYTF	TGTGCCAGTACCTGGACAGGGGGTGATGGCTACACCTTC
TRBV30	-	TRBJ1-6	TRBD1	CAWRGQPYSPLHF	TGTGCCTGGAGGGGACAGCCTTATTCACCCCTCCACTTT
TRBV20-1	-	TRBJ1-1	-	CSAGEGAEAFF	TGCAGTGCTGGCGAGGGGGCTGAAGCTTTCTTT
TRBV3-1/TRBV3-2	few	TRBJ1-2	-	CASSQGSGGSYGYTF	TGTGCCAGCAGCCAAGGTTCTGGCGGTTCCTATGGCTACACCTTC
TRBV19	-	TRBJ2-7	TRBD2	CASSITGGSYEQYF	TGTGCCAGTAGTATAACGGGGGGGTCCTACGAGCAGTACTTC
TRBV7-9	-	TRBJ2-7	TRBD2	CASSISGGSYEQYF	TGTGCCAGCAGTATTAGCGGGGGTTCCTACGAGCAGTACTTC
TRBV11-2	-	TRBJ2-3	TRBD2	CASSHGGTDTQYF	TGTGCCAGCAGCCACGGGGGGACAGATACGCAGTATTTT
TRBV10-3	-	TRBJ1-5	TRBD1	CAISEFGTGLGGSNQPQHF	TGTGCCATCAGTGAGTTTGGGACAGGGCTGGGCGGTAGCAATCAGCCCCAGCATTTT
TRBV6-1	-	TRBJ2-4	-	CASSDSGTSQYF	TGTGCCAGCAGTGATTCCGGGACTTCGCAGTACTTC
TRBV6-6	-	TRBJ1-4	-	CASMGRGDEKLFF	TGTGCCAGCATGGGCAGGGGAGATGAAAAACTGTTTTTT
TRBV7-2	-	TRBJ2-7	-	CASSLETLSPYEQYF	TGTGCCAGCAGCTTAGAAACCCTCAGTCCCTACGAGCAGTACTTC
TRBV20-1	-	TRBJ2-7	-	CSASNAGRPHEQYF	TGCAGTGCTAGTAACGCAGGGCGGCCCCACGAGCAGTACTTC
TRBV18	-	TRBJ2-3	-	CASSPSQGSTDTQYF	TGTGCCAGCTCACCTTCACAGGGTAGCACAGATACGCAGTATTTT
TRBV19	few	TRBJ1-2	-	CASSIDRRGVRRGELDGYTF	TGTGCCAGTAGTATAGATCGTCGGGGTGTGCGGCGTGGGGAATTAGATGGCTACACCTTC
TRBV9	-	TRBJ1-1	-	CASSAGGSSPYTEAFF	TGTGCCAGCAGCGCGGGAGGTTCTTCCCCTTACACTGAAGCTTTCTTT
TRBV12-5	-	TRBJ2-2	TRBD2	CASGSSGGTGELFF	TGTGCTAGTGGTTCTAGCGGGGGAACCGGGGAGCTGTTTTTT
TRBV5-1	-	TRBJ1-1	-	CASSRGGRQNTEAFF	TGCGCCAGCAGCCGCGGGGGAAGACAGAACACTGAAGCTTTCTTT
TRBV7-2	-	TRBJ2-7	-	CASSLQGTYEQYF	TGTGCCAGCAGCTTACAGGGAACCTACGAGCAGTACTTC
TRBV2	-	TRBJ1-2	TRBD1	CASKQGASDGYTF	TGTGCCAGCAAACAGGGGGCATCGGATGGCTACACCTTC
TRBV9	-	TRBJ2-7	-	CASSVGSRQGSNEQYF	TGTGCCAGCAGCGTAGGTTCACGGCAGGGCAGCAACGAGCAGTACTTC
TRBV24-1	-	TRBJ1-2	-	CATSDLRDGAYGYTF	TGTGCCACCAGTGATTTGCGAGATGGAGCATATGGCTACACCTTC
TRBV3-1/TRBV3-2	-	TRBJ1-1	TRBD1	CASSQGTGRTEAFF	TGTGCCAGCAGCCAAGGGACAGGGAGGACTGAAGCTTTCTTT
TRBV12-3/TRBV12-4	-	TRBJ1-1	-	CASSFAGAEAFF	TGTGCCAGCAGTTTCGCGGGGGCTGAAGCTTTCTTT
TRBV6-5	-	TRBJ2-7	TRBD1	CASSNPGTGYYEQYF	TGTGCCAGCAGTAACCCCGGGACAGGGTACTACGAGCAGTACTTC
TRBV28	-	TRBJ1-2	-	CASRDTIEEDGYTF	TGTGCGAGCCGGGACACCATCGAGGAGGATGGCTACACCTTC
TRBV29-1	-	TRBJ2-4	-	CSVVGLAKNIQYF	TGCAGCGTTGTGGGACTAGCCAAAAACATTCAGTACTTC
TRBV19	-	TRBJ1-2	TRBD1	CASYGTDFHYGYTF	TGTGCCAGTTACGGGACAGATTTTCACTATGGCTACACCTTC
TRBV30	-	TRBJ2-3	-	CAWQAGADTQYF	TGTGCCTGGCAGGCGGGGGCGGATACGCAGTATTTT
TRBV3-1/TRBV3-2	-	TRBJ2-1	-	CASSFRTGSYNEQFF	TGTGCCAGCAGCTTCCGGACGGGATCCTACAATGAGCAGTTCTTC
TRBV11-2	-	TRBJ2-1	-	CASSLVVGQPATEQFF	TGTGCCAGCAGCTTAGTGGTTGGACAGCCGGCTACTGAGCAGTTCTTC
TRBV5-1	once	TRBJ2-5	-	CASSPGNQETQYF	TGCGCCAGCAGTCCGGGTAACCAAGAGACCCAGTACTTC
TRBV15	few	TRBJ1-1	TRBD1	CATSPTTGTATFF	TGTGCCACCAGCCCGACCACCGGGACAGCAACTTTCTTT
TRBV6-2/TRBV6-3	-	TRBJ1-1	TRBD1	CASSYSTGTVNTEAFF	TGTGCCAGCAGTTACTCGACTGGGACAGTGAACACTGAAGCTTTCTTT
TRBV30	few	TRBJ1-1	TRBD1	CAWILSQGRNTEAFF	TGTGCCTGGATTCTCTCACAGGGGAGGAACACTGAAGCTTTCTTT
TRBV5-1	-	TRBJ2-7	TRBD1	CASSPVGQGSKEQYF	TGCGCCAGCAGCCCCGTTGGACAGGGAAGTAAGGAGCAGTACTTC
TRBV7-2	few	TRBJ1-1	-	CASSLVRGTGTEAFF	TGTGCCAGCAGCTTAGTACGGGGGACTGGGACTGAAGCTTTCTTT
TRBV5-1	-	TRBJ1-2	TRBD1	CASSLGDRASGGYTF	TGCGCCAGCAGCTTGGGGGACAGGGCCTCGGGAGGCTACACCTTC
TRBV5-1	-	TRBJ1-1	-	CASSLELNTREAFF	TGCGCCAGCAGCTTGGAATTGAACACCCGGGAGGCTTTCTTT
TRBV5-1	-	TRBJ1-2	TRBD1	CASSPTGDGYTF	TGCGCCAGCAGCCCGACAGGGGATGGCTACACCTTC
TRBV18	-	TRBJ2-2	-	CASSQGSGSTGELFF	TGTGCCAGCTCACAAGGTTCCGGGTCCACCGGGGAGCTGTTTTTT
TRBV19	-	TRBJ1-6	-	CASSIPGRVGSPLHF	TGTGCCAGTAGTATTCCCGGCAGGGTCGGTTCACCCCTCCACTTT
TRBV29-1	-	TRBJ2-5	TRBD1	CSVSQGVGETQYF	TGCAGCGTGTCCCAGGGGGTGGGAGAGACCCAGTACTTC
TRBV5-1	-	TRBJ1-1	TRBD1	CASSTNRQGPNTEAFF	TGCGCCAGCAGTACCAATAGACAGGGACCGAACACTGAAGCTTTCTTT
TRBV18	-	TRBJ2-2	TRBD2	CASSPPSRGGTGELFF	TGTGCCAGCTCACCACCGTCCCGGGGGGGTACCGGGGAGCTGTTTTTT
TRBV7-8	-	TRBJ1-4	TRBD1	CASSLGLGQGANEKLFF	TGTGCCAGCAGCTTAGGATTGGGACAGGGGGCTAATGAAAAACTGTTTTTT
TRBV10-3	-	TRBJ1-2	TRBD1	CAISQGQGGGYTF	TGTGCCATCAGCCAGGGACAGGGGGGTGGCTACACCTTC
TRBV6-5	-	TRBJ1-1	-	CASSRGNTEAFF	TGTGCCAGCAGTCGGGGGAACACTGAAGCTTTCTTT
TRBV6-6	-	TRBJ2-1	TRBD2	CASSSGQGGSDEQFF	TGTGCCAGCAGTAGCGGGCAGGGAGGGTCAGATGAGCAGTTCTTC
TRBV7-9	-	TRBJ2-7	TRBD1	CASSLRDRDHEQYF	TGTGCCAGCAGTTTGCGAGACAGGGACCACGAGCAGTACTTC
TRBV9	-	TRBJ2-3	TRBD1	CASSRTGSPDTQYF	TGTGCCAGCAGCCGGACAGGGTCCCCAGATACGCAGTATTTT
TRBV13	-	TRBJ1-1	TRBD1	CASSYYRGMAEAFF	TGTGCCAGCAGCTATTACAGGGGTATGGCTGAAGCTTTCTTT
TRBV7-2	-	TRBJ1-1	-	CASSFRGNTEAFF	TGTGCCAGCAGCTTCCGAGGGAACACTGAAGCTTTCTTT
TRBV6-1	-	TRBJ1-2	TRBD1	CASSETGSYGYTF	TGTGCCAGCAGTGAGACAGGGTCCTATGGCTACACCTTC
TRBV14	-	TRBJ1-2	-	CASSQDRWREGGYTF	TGTGCCAGCAGCCAAGATAGGTGGAGGGAAGGCGGCTACACCTTC
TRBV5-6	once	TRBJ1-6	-	CASSLALGGNSPLHF	TGTGCCAGCAGCTTGGCCTTAGGGGGAAATTCACCCCTCCACTTT
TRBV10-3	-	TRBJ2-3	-	CAISGRRDSTDTQYF	TGTGCCATCAGTGGGAGGAGAGACAGCACAGATACGCAGTATTTT